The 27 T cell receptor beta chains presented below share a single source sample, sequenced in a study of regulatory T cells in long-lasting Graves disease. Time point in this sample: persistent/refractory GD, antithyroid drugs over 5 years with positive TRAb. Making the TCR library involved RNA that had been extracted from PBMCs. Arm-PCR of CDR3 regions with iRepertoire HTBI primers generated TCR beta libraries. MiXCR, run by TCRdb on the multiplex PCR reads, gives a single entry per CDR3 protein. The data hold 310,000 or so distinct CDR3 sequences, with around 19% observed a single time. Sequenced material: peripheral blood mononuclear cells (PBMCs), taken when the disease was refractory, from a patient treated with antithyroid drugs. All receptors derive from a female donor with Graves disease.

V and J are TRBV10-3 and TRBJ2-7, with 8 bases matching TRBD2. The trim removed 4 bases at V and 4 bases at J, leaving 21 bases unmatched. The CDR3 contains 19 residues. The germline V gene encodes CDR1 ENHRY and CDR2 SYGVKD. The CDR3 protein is CAISGSPYQPGLDRYEQYF. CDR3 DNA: TGTGCCATCAGTGGCTCCCCCTACCAGCCGGGACTAGACAGGTACGAGCAGTACTTC.

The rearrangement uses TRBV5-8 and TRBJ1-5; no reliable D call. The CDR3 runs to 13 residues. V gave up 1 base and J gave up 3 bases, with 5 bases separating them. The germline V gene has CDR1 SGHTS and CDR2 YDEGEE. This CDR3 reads CASSLYNNQPQHF. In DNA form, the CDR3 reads TGTGCCAGCAGCTTGTACAACAATCAGCCCCAGCATTTT. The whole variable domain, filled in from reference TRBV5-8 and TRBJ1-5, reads EAGVTQSPTHLIKTRGQQATLRCSPISGHTSVYWYQQALGLGLQFLLWYDEGEERNRGNFPPRFSGRQFPNYSSELNVNALELEDSALYLCASSLYNNQPQHFGDGTRLSIL.

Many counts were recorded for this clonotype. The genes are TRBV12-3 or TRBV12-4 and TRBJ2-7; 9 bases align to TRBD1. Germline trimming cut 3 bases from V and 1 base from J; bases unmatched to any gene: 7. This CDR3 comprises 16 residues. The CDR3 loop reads CASSFGLGTGSYEQYF. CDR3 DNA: TGTGCCAGCAGTTTCGGACTGGGGACAGGGTCCTACGAGCAGTACTTC.

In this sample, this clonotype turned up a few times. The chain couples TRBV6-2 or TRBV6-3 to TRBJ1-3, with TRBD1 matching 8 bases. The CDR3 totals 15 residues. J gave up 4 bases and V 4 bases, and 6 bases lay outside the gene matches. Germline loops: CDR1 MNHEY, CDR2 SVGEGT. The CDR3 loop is CASSSPSGGGNTIYF. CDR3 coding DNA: TGTGCCAGCAGTTCACCCTCAGGGGGCGGAAACACCATATATTTT.

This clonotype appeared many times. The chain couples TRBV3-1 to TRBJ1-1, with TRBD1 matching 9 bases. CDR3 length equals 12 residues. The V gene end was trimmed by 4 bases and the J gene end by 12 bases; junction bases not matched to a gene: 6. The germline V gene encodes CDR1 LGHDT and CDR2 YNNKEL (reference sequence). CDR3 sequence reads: CASSLTGGESFF. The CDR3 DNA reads TGTGCCAGCAGCCTTACAGGGGGCGAGTCTTTCTTT.

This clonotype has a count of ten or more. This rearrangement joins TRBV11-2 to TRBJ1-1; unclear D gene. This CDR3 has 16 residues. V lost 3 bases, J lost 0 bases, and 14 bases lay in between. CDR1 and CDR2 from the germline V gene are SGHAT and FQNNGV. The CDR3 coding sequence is TGTGCCAGCAGCTTTTTCGGAATAACGATGAACACTGAAGCTTTCTTT. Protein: CASSFFGITMNTEAFF.

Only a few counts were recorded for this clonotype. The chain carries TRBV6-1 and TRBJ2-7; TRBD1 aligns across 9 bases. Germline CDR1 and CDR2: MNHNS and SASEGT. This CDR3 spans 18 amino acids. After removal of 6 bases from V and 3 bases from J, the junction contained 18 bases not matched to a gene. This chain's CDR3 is CASSRGDRDRLFCYEQYF. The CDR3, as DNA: TGTGCCAGCAGCCGGGGGGACAGGGACAGGTTATTTTGCTACGAGCAGTACTTC.

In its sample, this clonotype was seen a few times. Here the CDR3 DNA reads TGCGCCAGCAGCGCGGGACAGAGCAAATCCCTCCACTTT. Translated: CASSAGQSKSLHF. V and J are TRBV5-1 and TRBJ1-6, with 7 positions matching TRBD1. Trimming at V came to 4 bases and at J to 14 bases, leaving 9 bases not matched to a gene. The length of the CDR3 is 13 residues. CDR1 is SGHRS and CDR2 is YFSETQ in the germline V gene.

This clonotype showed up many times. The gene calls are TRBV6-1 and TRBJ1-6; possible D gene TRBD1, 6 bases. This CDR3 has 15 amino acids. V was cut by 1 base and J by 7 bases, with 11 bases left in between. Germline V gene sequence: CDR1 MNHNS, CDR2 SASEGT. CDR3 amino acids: CASSEVGARNSPLHF. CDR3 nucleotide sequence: TGTGCCAGCAGTGAAGTGGGGGCTCGGAATTCACCCCTCCACTTT.

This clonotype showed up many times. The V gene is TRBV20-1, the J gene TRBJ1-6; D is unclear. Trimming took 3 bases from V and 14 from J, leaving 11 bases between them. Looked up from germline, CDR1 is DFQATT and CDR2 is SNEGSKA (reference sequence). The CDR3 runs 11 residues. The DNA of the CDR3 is TGCAGTGCTAGTTCCTGGGAGTCCCTCCACTTT. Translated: CSASSWESLHF.

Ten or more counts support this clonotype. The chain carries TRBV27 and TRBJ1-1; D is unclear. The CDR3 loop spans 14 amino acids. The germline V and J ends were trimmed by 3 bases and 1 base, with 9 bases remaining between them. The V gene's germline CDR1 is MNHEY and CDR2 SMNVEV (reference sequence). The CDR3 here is CASSFVGKNTEAFF. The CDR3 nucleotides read TGTGCCAGCAGTTTCGTGGGGAAGAACACTGAAGCTTTCTTT.

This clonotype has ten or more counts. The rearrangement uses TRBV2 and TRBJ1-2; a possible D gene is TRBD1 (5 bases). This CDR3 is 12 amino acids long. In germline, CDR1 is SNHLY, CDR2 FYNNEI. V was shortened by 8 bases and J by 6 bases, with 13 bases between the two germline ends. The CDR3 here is CASWGVRDGYTF. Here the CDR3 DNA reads TGTGCCAGCTGGGGGGTCCGCGATGGCTACACCTTC. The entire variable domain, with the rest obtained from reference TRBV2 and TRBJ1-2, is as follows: EPEVTQTPSHQVTQMGQEVILRCVPISNHLYFYWYRQILGQKVEFLVSFYNNEISEKSEIFDDQFSVERPDGSNFTLKIRSTKLEDSAMYFCASWGVRDGYTFGSGTRLTVV.

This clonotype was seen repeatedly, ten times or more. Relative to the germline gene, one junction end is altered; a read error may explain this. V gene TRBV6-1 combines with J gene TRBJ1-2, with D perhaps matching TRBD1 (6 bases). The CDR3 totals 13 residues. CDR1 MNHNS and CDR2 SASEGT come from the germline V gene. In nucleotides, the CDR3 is TGTGCCAGCAGTCAAACAGGGCACTACGGCTACACCTTC. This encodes CASSQTGHYGYTF.

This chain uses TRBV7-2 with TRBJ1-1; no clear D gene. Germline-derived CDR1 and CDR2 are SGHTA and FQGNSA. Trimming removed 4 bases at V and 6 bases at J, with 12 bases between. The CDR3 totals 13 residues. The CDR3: CASSSVGRAEAFF. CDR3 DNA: TGTGCCAGCAGCTCTGTGGGGAGAGCTGAAGCTTTCTTT.

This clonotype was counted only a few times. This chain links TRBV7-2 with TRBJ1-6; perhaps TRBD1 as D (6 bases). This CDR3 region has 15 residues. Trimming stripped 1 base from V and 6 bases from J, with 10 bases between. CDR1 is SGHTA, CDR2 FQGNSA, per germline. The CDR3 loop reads CASSLGGLGNSPLHF. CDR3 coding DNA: TGTGCCAGCAGCTTAGGGGGGCTCGGTAATTCACCCCTCCACTTT.

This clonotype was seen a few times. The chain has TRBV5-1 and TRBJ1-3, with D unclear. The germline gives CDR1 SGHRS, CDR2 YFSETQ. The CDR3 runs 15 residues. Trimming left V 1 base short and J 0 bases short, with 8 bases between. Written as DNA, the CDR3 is TGCGCCAGCAGCTTGACACCGTTCTCTGGAAACACCATATATTTT. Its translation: CASSLTPFSGNTIYF.

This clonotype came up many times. CDR3 amino acids: CASSPGQGPTEAFF. CDR3 DNA sequence: TGTGCCAGCAGTCCAGGACAGGGTCCCACTGAAGCTTTCTTT. The chain joins TRBV12-3 or TRBV12-4 to TRBJ1-1; 8 nucleotides line up with TRBD1. The trim removed 5 bases at V and 4 bases at J, leaving 6 bases unmatched. This CDR3 contains 14 residues.

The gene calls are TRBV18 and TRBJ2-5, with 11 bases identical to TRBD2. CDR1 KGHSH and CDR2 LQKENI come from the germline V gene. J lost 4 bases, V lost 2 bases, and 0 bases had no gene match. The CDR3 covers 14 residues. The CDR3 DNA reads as TGTGCCAGCTCACCAACTAGCGGGAGAGAGACCCAGTACTTC. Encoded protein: CASSPTSGRETQYF.

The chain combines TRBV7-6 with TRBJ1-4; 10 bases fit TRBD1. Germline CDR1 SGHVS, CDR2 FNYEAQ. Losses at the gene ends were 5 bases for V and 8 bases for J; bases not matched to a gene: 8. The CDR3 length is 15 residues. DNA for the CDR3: TGTGCCAGCAGCCCAGACAGGGGGCTTGGCGAAAAACTGTTTTTT. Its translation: CASSPDRGLGEKLFF.

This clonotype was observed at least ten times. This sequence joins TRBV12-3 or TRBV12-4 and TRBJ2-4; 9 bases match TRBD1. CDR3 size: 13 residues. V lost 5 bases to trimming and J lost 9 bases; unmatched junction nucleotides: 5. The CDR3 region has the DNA TGTGCCAGCAGTACAGGGGGCGCGGGCATTCAGTACTTC. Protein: CASSTGGAGIQYF.

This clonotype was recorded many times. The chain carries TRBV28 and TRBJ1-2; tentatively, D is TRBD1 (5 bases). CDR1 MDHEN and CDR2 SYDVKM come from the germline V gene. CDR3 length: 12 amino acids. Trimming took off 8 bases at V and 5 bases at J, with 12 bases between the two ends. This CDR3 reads CASLVKGYGYTF. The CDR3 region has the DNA TGTGCCAGCCTAGTTAAGGGGTATGGCTACACCTTC.

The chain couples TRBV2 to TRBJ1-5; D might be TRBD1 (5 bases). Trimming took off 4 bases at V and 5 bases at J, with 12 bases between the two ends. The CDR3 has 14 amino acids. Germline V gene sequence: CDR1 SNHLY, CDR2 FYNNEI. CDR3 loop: CASSGQGPDQPQHF. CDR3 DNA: TGTGCCAGCAGTGGCCAGGGACCTGATCAGCCCCAGCATTTT.

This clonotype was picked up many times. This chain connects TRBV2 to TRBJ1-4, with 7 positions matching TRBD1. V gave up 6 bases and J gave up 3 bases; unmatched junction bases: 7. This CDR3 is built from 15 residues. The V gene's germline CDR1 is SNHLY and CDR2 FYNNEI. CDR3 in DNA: TGTGCCAGCAGCCCGGGACAGAACCCTAATGAAAAACTGTTTTTT. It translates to CASSPGQNPNEKLFF.

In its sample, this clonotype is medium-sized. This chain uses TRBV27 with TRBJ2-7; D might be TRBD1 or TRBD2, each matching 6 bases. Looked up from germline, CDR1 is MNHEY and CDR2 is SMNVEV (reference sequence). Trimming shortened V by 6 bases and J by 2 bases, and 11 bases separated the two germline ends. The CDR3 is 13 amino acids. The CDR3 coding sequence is TGTGCCAGCAGGGACGGGGGCGCCTACGAGCAGTACTTC. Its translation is CASRDGGAYEQYF.

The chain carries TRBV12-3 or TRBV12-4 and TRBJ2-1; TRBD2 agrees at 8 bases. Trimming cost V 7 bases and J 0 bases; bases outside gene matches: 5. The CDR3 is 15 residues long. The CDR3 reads CASIGTSSSYNEQFF. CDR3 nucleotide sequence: TGTGCCAGCATCGGGACTAGTAGCTCCTACAATGAGCAGTTCTTC.

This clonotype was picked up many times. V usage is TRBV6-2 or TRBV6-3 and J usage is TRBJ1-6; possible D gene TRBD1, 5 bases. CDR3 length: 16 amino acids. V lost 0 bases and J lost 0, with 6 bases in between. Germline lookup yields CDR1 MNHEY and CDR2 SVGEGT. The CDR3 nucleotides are TGTGCCAGCAGTTACTCAGACAGCTCCTATAATTCACCCCTCCACTTT. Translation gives CASSYSDSSYNSPLHF.

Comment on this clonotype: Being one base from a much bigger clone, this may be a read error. CDR3 coding DNA: TGTGCCAGCAGCTCCCGGACTAGCGGCACAGATACGCAGTATTTT. Translated, it gives CASSSRTSGTDTQYF. The chain has TRBV11-2 and TRBJ2-3, with 9 bases fitting TRBD2. CDR3 size: 15 residues. Trimming took 4 bases from V and 1 from J; bases not matched to a gene: 3. The germline CDR1 and CDR2 sequences are SGHAT and FQNNGV. Variable domain in full (rest from reference TRBV11-2 and TRBJ2-3): EAGVAQSPRYKIIEKRQSVAFWCNPISGHATLYWYQQILGQGPKLLIQFQNNGVVDDSQLPKDRFSAERLKGVDSTLKIQPAKLEDSAVYLCASSSRTSGTDTQYFGPGTRLTVL.